This T cell receptor (beta chain) was found in a study of shared clonotypes between healthy human individuals (dated by TCRdb to 2018 to 2020). Regarding the study in general: A couple of women and a few men aged 18 to 49 years were included in the cohort. For each donor, three plates each were used for CD4 naive and CD4 memory, two plates were used for CD8 naive, and one plate was used for CD8 memory. The study deeply sequenced blood TCR repertoires of five healthy adults to estimate repertoire size and the extent of clonotype sharing between individuals. To increase sequencing depth and limit assay-specific biases, different laboratories used diverse techniques to prepare libraries and sequence TCR repertoires. Leukapheresis yielded between about 0.9 and 9.5 billion PBMCs per donor.

Remarks on this clone: There is no known antigen for this receptor. Base qualities are not recorded, but no much larger clone differs from it by a single base.

CDR1 is given as SGHAT and CDR2 as FQNNGV, both from the germline V gene. Compared with germline, V lacks 5 bases and J lacks 3 bases; bases without a gene match: 11. Taken from cysteine to phenylalanine, the CDR3 has 17 residues. CDR3 DNA only is kept here, 51 bases in frame from base 1. On the study overall, not on this receptor specifically: Only blood was sampled, and tissue TCR repertoires likely differ from those in blood. Pairwise subsampling indicated that sequencing depth was expected to affect the degree of clonotype sharing among donors. Clonotypes shared by all four sorted-subset donors showed higher generation probabilities than non-shared clonotypes. Naive subsets generally had larger estimated clonotype richness than memory subsets did. Even with the large sequencing depth, rarefaction of the sorted-subset datasets indicated that sequencing was incomplete. The genetic and exposure-history diversity represented was limited by the small number of donors. When several donors were compared, the shared fraction of clonotypes was about 5% for naive CD4, more than 3% for naive CD8, about 2.4% for memory CD4, and less than 0.45% for memory CD8.

TCR CDR3 regions were amplified from genomic DNA by multiplex PCR using the deep immunoSEQ assay. Genomic DNA extracted from each cell subset was distributed evenly over all wells of several immunoSEQ 96-well plates, and each plate served as one replicate. For sorted subsets, each replicate PCR was loaded with roughly 190 ng genomic DNA, equivalent to some 31,000 T cell genomes. The purified libraries were quantified using a Qubit 3.0 fluorometer, sized with a Bioanalyzer 2100, and then quantified again using the KAPA Library Quantification kit. A separate single-read 150-cycle Illumina NextSeq 550 flow cell was used to sequence each immunoSEQ 96-well plate. The paper's processing steps were these. The immunoSEQ output contained only junctional sequences without quality scores, so filtering could not match that applied to full-length reads. Sequences were annotated with PyIR, a Python wrapper for IgBLAST v1.9, using IMGT germline references to assign V/J genes and CDR3. Reads were removed for weak V/J assignments (E-value above 1e-6), missing CDR3, stop codons, out-of-frame junctions, or ambiguous translated residues. V3J clonotypes were defined as sequences sharing the same inferred V gene, J gene, and CDR3 amino acid sequence. Percentage overlap between repertoires was computed as shared unique clonotypes divided by the size of the smaller repertoire. Three approaches were used to assess repertoire richness: RTK rarefaction, the Chao1 estimator, and Recon v2.1 estimates of unobserved clonotypes. Generation probabilities were computed with OLGA for all TCRbeta clonotypes obtained by the gDNA method from several donors. Not all clones reach the TCRdb copy of this immuneACCESS table, which keeps in-frame sequences only. Checked studies attribute under half of the gap to unresolved V genes and leave the rest unexplained. That table supplies the V and J calls and clone size; D and trimming were determined from the DNA. Within this sample are some 1,600,000 clones, with about 98% of them counted one time only. The top ten clones comprise roughly 0.45% of the sample.

Donors were healthy HIV-negative adults with no recently reported acute infections or vaccinations. Every donor was a Caucasian adult living in Nashville, Tennessee, USA. Magnetic negative selection was used to enrich CD4+ T cells, after which naive cells were positively selected on CD45RA and the negative fraction became the memory subset. After blood collection by leukapheresis, PBMCs were isolated using Ficoll-Histopaque density gradient centrifugation and then cryopreserved in the vapor phase of liquid nitrogen. Analytical flow cytometry was used to check the purity and quantity of each magnetically sorted T cell population. Each sorted fraction had its genomic DNA isolated and then quantified by UV absorbance on a Nanodrop 2000c.

The sample consisted of naive CD4+ T cells sorted from blood. The sample's cell subset or site, from its label and the paper: CD45RA+ positively selected. The TCR sequence derives from a man aged 30-40 years in good health. The V gene is TRBV11-2 and the J gene is TRBJ1-3; 9 bases in the middle match TRBD1. The DNA reads as follows: TGTGCCAGCAGCAAAACAGGGGGCAAGCAGCTTGGAAACACCATATATTTT. The resulting protein is CASSKTGGKQLGNTIYF.